The sequence of this T cell receptor beta chain was determined in a study of T cell responses to AZD1222 COVID-19 vaccine (dated by TCRdb to the early 2020s). Background for the entire study: TCR sequencing covered 230 to 250 trial participants: about 210 given two doses of AZD1222 and 26 given two doses of MenACWY control vaccine. Trial participants were enrolled into age subgroups of 18-55, 56-69 and 70-plus years, which contained approximately 150, 28 and 58 TCR-sequenced participants, respectively. General findings and caveats noted by the study authors: Reportedly, almost half of the unique spike-specific TCRs recognized epitopes lying outside the regions that are mutated in the B.1.351 and B.1.1.7 variants. Vaccine-associated CD4 TCRs spanned the whole spike protein, with dominant responses in regions 160-218 and 743-854. Because no day 14 peak-response samples were available, repertoires were characterized only after the peak T cell response. After two AZD1222 doses, spike-specific TCR breadth and depth were significantly higher than at day 0 and than in MenACWY recipients. Participants were mostly white British and included more females than males, and it was suggested by the authors that clonal diversity may have been underestimated. Conclusions about previously exposed vaccinees are limited, since just 5 or 6 AZD1222 recipients were seropositive for SARS-CoV-2 at baseline. In the small 56-69-year group, the increase in depth fell short of significance, most likely because of low power.

The CDR3 sequence holds 18 residues, the cysteine and phenylalanine included. The kept DNA is CDR3 alone, 54 bases in frame from the first base. V loses 0 bases, J loses 1 base, and the germline ends lie 16 bases apart. For CDR1 and CDR2, the germline V gene lists MNHNS and SASEGT. The CDR3 regions of human TCRbeta chains were subjected to immunosequencing. The published analysis was carried out like this. Repertoire TCRs were checked for matches against a reference library of SARS-CoV-2-specific TCRs that had been generated using the MIRA antigen-specificity platform. Breadth was defined as the fraction of unique TCRs that were SARS-CoV-2-associated. Depth was defined as the fraction of total T cells that were SARS-CoV-2-associated. Using the MIRA data, each spike-specific TCR was mapped to the spike region that the TCR reacts to and placed in a CD4 or CD8 class. Log10-transformed breadth and depth values were compared by one-way ANOVA with Sidak's multiple comparisons tests. TCRdb provides this immuneACCESS table in a form limited to in-frame rearrangements. Some clones are lacking; in checked studies, under half of them reflect an unresolved V gene, and why the rest are absent is not known. That table is the source of V, J and clone size, and D and trimming were worked out from the DNA. This sample lists about 110,000 clones; approximately 94% were detected once. The ten most abundant clones make up approximately 2.9% of the sample.

The sample's time point label, in plain terms: about 28 days (+/-7) after the second vaccine dose. Because spike-specific TCR depth and breadth did not differ between the two schedules, AZD1222 recipients who got a second dose at roughly 4 weeks were pooled with those who got a second dose at roughly 12 weeks. The vaccinee samples were drawn from two UK trials, COV001 and COV002, one of which was a single-blind randomized controlled phase 2/3 trial testing AZD1222 (ChAdOx1 nCoV-19) in healthy adults. For TCRbeta chain sequencing, PBMC samples from trial participants were taken at day 0 and at day 28 after the second dose. Notes on this clone: It has no known antigen specificity. Base quality data are lacking; no much larger clone is found one base away.

The sequence is built from TRBV6-1 and TRBJ1-5, with a weak D call of TRBD1 (5 bases match). The sample in question was peripheral blood, obtained 28 days after the second AZD1222 dose. The source of this sequence is an adult who received the AZD1222 COVID-19 vaccine. The DNA reads TGTGCCAGCAGTGAAGCCTTGGGGGGATCATTAAGCAATCAGCCCCAGCATTTT. This encodes CASSEALGGSLSNQPQHF.